Listed below are T cell receptor beta chains from one sample, sequenced in a study of blood T cell repertoires in COVID-19. The table came from immunoSEQ multiplex PCR; TCRdb's copy has only in-frame clones and leaves some out. The repertoire includes about 180,000 clones, around 90% of them detected once, and roughly 0.53% sits in the top ten. Input material: peripheral blood. These TCRs come from a man aged 55 to 70 with COVID-19, enrolled during active disease. Both conserved end residues are part of each CDR3. The order of the fields is V gene, D gene, J gene, clone size, CDR3 protein, CDR3 DNA. The D gene is left open where the match is weak. Clone size is stated in some rows and not others, as once, few, many or a class when expanded.

TRBV12-3/TRBV12-4	TRBD1	TRBJ1-2	NA	CASSLTGLPHTF	TGTGCCAGCAGTTTGACAGGGCTTCCCCACACCTTC
TRBV4-3	TRBD1	TRBJ2-5	NA	CASSLRTGGEETQYF	TGCGCCAGCAGCCTTAGGACAGGGGGCGAGGAGACCCAGTACTTC
TRBV2	TRBD1	TRBJ1-4	NA	CASSVQGVGTNEKLFF	TGTGCCAGCAGTGTACAGGGGGTGGGAACTAATGAAAAACTGTTTTTT
TRBV14	TRBD1	TRBJ1-1	NA	CASSRQGGTEAFF	TGTGCCAGCAGCCGACAGGGTGGCACTGAAGCTTTCTTT
TRBV7-9	NA	TRBJ1-4	NA	CASSKTGGGYVLFF	TGTGCCAGCAGCAAGACAGGCGGAGGTTATGTACTGTTTTTT
TRBV28	NA	TRBJ1-2	few	CASSSDRVRANGYTF	TGTGCCAGCAGTTCCGACAGAGTCCGAGCAAATGGCTACACCTTC
TRBV10-3	TRBD1	TRBJ2-1	NA	CAISDRGQVNEQFF	TGTGCCATCAGTGACAGGGGGCAAGTCAATGAGCAGTTCTTC
TRBV28	NA	TRBJ1-1	few	CASSSFLPGPNTEAFF	TGTGCCAGCTCCTCCTTTTTACCGGGTCCGAACACTGAAGCTTTCTTT
TRBV6-5	NA	TRBJ1-5	once	CASTQTYEQPQHF	TGTGCCAGCACACAGACCTACGAACAGCCCCAGCATTTT
TRBV4-3	NA	TRBJ1-3	NA	CASSPTRENTIYF	TGCGCCAGCAGCCCAACTCGTGAAAACACCATATATTTT
TRBV11-3	TRBD1	TRBJ1-1	NA	CASSLGTGNTEAFF	TGTGCCAGCAGCCTAGGGACAGGGAACACTGAAGCTTTCTTT
TRBV27	NA	TRBJ1-5	NA	CASSLTTGNNQPQHF	TGTGCCAGCAGTTTAACGACAGGAAACAATCAGCCCCAGCATTTT
TRBV7-2	TRBD1	TRBJ1-2	once	CASSLAAAGGAGGYTF	TGTGCCAGCAGCTTAGCGGCGGCAGGGGGCGCGGGTGGCTACACCTTC
TRBV11-3	NA	TRBJ1-1	NA	CASSPWTEGGTEAFF	TGTGCCAGCAGCCCGTGGACAGAAGGTGGCACTGAAGCTTTCTTT
TRBV27	NA	TRBJ2-2	NA	CASRNRNTGELFF	TGTGCCAGCAGGAACAGAAACACCGGGGAGCTGTTTTTT
TRBV3-1/TRBV3-2	TRBD2	TRBJ2-5	NA	CASSRKLAGVEETQYF	TGTGCCAGCAGCCGGAAACTAGCGGGAGTAGAAGAGACCCAGTACTTC
TRBV30	NA	TRBJ1-2	NA	CAWRAEGLSNYGYTF	TGTGCCTGGAGGGCGGAGGGGTTAAGTAACTATGGCTACACCTTC
TRBV3-1/TRBV3-2	NA	TRBJ2-6	NA	CASSPSGQGANVLTF	TGTGCCAGCAGCCCAAGCGGACAGGGGGCCAACGTCCTGACTTTC
TRBV12-3/TRBV12-4	NA	TRBJ2-2	few	CASSLEETGELFF	TGTGCCAGCAGTTTAGAGGAGACCGGGGAGCTGTTTTTT
TRBV18	NA	TRBJ1-1	NA	CASSSPGGATEAFF	TGTGCCAGCTCTTCTCCTGGGGGGGCTACTGAAGCTTTCTTT
TRBV7-2	NA	TRBJ1-6	NA	CASSFKRGDYSPLHF	TGTGCCAGCAGCTTTAAACGGGGGGATTATTCACCCCTCCACTTT
TRBV6-5	TRBD1	TRBJ1-5	NA	CASRPQGAGNQPQHF	TGTGCCAGCAGACCACAGGGGGCTGGCAATCAGCCCCAGCATTTT
TRBV9	NA	TRBJ2-6	NA	CASSVALGGAANVLTF	TGTGCCAGCAGCGTAGCCTTAGGGGGTGCGGCCAACGTCCTGACTTTC
TRBV7-2	NA	TRBJ1-5	NA	CASSSLLQGDQPQHF	TGTGCCAGCAGCTCCCTTTTACAGGGAGACCAGCCCCAGCATTTT
TRBV19	NA	TRBJ1-2	NA	CASSAGTRDGYTF	TGTGCCAGTAGCGCAGGGACTAGGGATGGCTACACCTTC
TRBV14	NA	TRBJ1-1	NA	CASSPNLRTEAFF	TGTGCCAGCAGCCCCAACCTGAGGACTGAAGCTTTCTTT
TRBV7-7	NA	TRBJ2-2	NA	CASSPSGVHTGELFF	TGTGCTAGCAGCCCCTCGGGGGTACACACCGGGGAGCTGTTTTTT
TRBV4-1	TRBD1	TRBJ1-6	once	CASSPLNRDRGNSPLHF	TGCGCCAGCAGCCCGTTAAACCGGGACAGGGGCAATTCACCCCTCCACTTT
TRBV19	NA	TRBJ1-4	NA	CASSSGGGNEKLFF	TGTGCCAGTAGTAGCGGGGGCGGCAATGAAAAACTGTTTTTT
TRBV9	NA	TRBJ1-1	NA	CASSPNLGEAFF	TGTGCCAGCAGCCCCAACCTGGGCGAAGCTTTCTTT
TRBV9	NA	TRBJ2-7	NA	CASSVGHQTGLYEQYF	TGTGCCAGCAGCGTAGGACATCAAACGGGATTGTACGAGCAGTACTTC
TRBV7-9	NA	TRBJ1-1	NA	CVTLGHMNTEAFF	TGTGTCACTCTGGGGCACATGAACACTGAAGCTTTCTTT
TRBV5-1	TRBD1	TRBJ1-1	NA	CASSIGQGNTEAFF	TGCGCCAGCAGCATTGGACAGGGGAACACTGAAGCTTTCTTT
TRBV18	NA	TRBJ2-7	few	CASSPPNSSPPYEQYF	TGTGCCAGCTCACCACCCAACAGTTCCCCCCCTTACGAGCAGTACTTC
TRBV4-2	TRBD2	TRBJ2-2	once	CASSQGLSGRDTGELFF	TGTGCCAGCAGCCAAGGCCTTAGCGGGAGGGACACCGGGGAGCTGTTTTTT
TRBV18	NA	TRBJ2-1	NA	CASSPLDFNEQFF	TGTGCCAGCTCACCTCTGGACTTTAATGAGCAGTTCTTC
TRBV25-1	TRBD1	TRBJ1-1	NA	CASSDPTGQGRTEAFF	TGTGCCAGCAGTGACCCCACGGGACAGGGGAGAACTGAAGCTTTCTTT
TRBV6-6	TRBD1	TRBJ1-5	NA	CASGQGASNQPQHF	TGTGCCAGCGGACAGGGGGCGAGCAATCAGCCCCAGCATTTT
TRBV28	TRBD2	TRBJ2-2	NA	CASSPTAGGNTGELFF	TGTGCCAGCAGTCCAACAGCGGGGGGGAACACCGGGGAGCTGTTTTTT